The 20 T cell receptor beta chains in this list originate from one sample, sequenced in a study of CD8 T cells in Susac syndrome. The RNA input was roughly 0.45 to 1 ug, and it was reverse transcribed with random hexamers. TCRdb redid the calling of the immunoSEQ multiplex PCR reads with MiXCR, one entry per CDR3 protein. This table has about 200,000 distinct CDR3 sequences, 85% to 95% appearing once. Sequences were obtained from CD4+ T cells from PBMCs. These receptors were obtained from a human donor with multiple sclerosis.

The CDR3 protein is CASRETGVGEKLFF. CDR3 sequence (DNA): TGTGCCAGCAGAGAGACAGGGGTTGGTGAAAAACTGTTTTTT. The chain is built from TRBV4-2 and TRBJ1-4; 8 bases align to TRBD1. Losses at the gene ends were 6 bases for V and 7 bases for J; bases not matched to a gene: 7. CDR3 length equals 14 residues. In germline, CDR1 is LGHNA, CDR2 YNFKEQ.

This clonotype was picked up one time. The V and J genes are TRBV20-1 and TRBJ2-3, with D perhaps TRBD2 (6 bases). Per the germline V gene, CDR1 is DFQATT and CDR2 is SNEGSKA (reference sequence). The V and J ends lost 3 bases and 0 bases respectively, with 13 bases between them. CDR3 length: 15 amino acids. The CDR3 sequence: CSASGGHSSTDTQYF. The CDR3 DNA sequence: TGCAGTGCTAGCGGAGGGCATTCTAGCACAGATACGCAGTATTTT.

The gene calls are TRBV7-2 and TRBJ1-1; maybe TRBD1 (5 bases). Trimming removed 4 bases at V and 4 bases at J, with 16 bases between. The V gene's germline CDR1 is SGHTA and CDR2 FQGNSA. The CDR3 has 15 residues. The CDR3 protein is CASSSRGAGGTEAFF. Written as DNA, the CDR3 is TGTGCCAGCAGCTCTCGAGGGGCGGGCGGCACTGAAGCTTTCTTT.

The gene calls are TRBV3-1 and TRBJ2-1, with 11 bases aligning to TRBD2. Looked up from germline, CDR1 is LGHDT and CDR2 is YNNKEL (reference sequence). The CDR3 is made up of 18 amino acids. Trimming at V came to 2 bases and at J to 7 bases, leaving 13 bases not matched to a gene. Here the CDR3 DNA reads TGTGCCAGCAGCCAAAGGGGACTAGCGGAGGCTTCGGGGAATGAGCAGTTCTTC. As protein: CASSQRGLAEASGNEQFF.

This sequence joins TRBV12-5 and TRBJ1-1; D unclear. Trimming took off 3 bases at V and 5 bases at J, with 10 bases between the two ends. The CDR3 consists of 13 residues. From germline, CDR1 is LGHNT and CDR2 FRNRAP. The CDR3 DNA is TGTGCTAGTGGTTTCAACCTAGGGACTGAAGCTTTCTTT. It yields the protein CASGFNLGTEAFF.

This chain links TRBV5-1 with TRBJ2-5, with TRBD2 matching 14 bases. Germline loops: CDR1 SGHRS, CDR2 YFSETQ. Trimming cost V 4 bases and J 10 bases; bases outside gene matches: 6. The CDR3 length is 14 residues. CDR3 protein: CASSHGTSGGNQYF. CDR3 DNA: TGCGCCAGCAGCCACGGGACTAGCGGGGGAAACCAGTACTTC.

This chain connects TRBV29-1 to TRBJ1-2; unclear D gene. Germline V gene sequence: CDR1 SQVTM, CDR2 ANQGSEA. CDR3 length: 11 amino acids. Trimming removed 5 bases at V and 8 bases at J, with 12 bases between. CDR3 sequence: CSVSLGIGYTF. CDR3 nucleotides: TGCAGCGTTTCCCTCGGCATCGGCTACACCTTC.

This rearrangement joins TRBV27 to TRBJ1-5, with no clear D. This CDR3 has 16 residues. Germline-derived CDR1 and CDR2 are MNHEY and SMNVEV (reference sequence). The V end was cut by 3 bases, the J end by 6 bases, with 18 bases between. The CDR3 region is CASSLFGWRNGQPQHF. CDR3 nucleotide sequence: TGTGCCAGCAGTTTGTTTGGATGGAGAAATGGTCAGCCCCAGCATTTT.

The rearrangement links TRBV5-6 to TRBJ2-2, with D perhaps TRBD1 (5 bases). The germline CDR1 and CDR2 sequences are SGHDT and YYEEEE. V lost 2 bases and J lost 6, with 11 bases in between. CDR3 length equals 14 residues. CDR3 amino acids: CASSLQASPGELFF. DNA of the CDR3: TGTGCCAGCAGCTTACAGGCCTCACCCGGGGAGCTGTTTTTT.

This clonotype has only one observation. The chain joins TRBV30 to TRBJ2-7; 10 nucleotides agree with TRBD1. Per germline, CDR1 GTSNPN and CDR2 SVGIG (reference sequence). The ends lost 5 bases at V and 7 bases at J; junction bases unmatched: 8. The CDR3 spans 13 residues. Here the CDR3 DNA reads TGTGCCTGGGGGAGACAGGGGGCGGGAGAGCAGTACTTC. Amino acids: CAWGRQGAGEQYF.

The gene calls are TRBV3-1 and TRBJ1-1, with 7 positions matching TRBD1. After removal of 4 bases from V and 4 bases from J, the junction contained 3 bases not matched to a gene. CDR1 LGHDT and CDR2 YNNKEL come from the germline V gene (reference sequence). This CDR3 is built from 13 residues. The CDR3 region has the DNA TGTGCCAGCAGCCCGCAGGGGGTCACTGAAGCTTTCTTT. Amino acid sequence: CASSPQGVTEAFF.

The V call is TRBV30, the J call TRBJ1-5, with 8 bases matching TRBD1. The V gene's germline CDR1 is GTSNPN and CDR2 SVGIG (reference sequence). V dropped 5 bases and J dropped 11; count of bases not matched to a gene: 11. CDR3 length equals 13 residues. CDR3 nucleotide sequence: TGTGCCTGGCGACCTCCGGGACAGGAAACCCAGCATTTT. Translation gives CAWRPPGQETQHF.

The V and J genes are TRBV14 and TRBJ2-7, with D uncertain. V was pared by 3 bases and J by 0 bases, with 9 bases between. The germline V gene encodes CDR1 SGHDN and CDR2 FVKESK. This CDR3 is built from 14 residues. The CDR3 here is CASSHRLSSYEQYV. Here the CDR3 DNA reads TGTGCCAGCAGCCACAGGTTGAGCTCCTACGAGCAGTACGTC.

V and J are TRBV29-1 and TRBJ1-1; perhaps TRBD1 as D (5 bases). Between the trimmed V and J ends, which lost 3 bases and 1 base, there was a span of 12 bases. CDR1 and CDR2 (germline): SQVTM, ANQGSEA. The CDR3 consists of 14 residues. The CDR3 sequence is CSVDRTGTNTEAFF. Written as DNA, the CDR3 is TGCAGCGTTGACCGAACAGGAACGAACACTGAAGCTTTCTTT.

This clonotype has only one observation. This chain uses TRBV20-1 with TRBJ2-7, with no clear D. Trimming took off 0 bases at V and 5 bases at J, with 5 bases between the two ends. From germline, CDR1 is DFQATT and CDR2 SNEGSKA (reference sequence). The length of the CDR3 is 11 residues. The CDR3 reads CSARDRNEQYF. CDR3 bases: TGCAGTGCTAGAGACAGGAACGAGCAGTACTTC.

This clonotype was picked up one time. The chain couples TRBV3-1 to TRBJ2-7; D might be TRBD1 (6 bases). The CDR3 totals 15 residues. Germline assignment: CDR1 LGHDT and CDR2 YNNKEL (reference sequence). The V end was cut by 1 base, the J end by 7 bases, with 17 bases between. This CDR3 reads CASSQAFQGPYEQYF. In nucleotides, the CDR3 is TGTGCCAGCAGCCAAGCTTTCCAGGGGCCATATGAGCAGTACTTC.

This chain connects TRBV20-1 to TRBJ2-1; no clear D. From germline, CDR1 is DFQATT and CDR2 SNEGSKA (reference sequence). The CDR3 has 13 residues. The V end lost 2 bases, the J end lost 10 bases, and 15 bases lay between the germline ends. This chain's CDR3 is CSARRLTSGEQFF. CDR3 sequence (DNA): TGCAGTGCTAGACGCCTTACGTCTGGGGAGCAGTTCTTC.

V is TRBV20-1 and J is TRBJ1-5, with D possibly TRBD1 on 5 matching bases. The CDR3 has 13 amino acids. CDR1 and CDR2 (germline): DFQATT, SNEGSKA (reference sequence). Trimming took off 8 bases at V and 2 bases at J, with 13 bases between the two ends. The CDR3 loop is CSTGKGGNQPQHF. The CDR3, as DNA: TGCAGTACCGGGAAAGGGGGCAATCAGCCCCAGCATTTT.

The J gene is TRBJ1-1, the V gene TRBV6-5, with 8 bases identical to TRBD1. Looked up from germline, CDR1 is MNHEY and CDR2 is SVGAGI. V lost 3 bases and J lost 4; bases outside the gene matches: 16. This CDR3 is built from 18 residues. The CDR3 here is CASSYTGQGVSHSTEAFF. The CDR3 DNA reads TGTGCCAGCAGTTATACTGGACAGGGCGTGTCCCATAGCACTGAAGCTTTCTTT.

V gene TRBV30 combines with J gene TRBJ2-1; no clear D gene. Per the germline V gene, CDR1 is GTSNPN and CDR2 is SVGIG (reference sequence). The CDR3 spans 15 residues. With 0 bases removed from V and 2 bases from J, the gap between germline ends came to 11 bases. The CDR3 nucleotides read TGTGCCTGGAGTGTATCCGGGTTACCCTACAATGAGCAGTTCTTC. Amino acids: CAWSVSGLPYNEQFF.